The 30 T cell receptor beta chains listed next were all sequenced from one sample in a study of a mutant IDH1 vaccine in newly diagnosed glioma. TCRdb's copy holds only in-frame clones and misses some; the assay was immunoSEQ multiplex PCR. The sample shows about 88,000 clones, around 80% of them seen only once. Sample time point: baseline, week 1 (first vaccination visit). Treatment defined: pre-vaccination baseline after standard-of-care therapy. Here the sequenced sample was PBMCs, taken from a glioma patient treated with radiotherapy, temozolomide or both. The receptors shown here come from a man between 35 and 55 years old with glioma. Some clones in this sample may be carry-over from other donors' samples.

V gene TRBV28 combines with J gene TRBJ1-2; D unclear. Germline V gene lookup returns CDR1 MDHEN and CDR2 SYDVKM. The CDR3 totals 10 residues. V lost 6 bases and J lost 6, with 5 bases in between. Written as DNA, the CDR3 is TGTGCCAGCAGACATAATGGCTACACCTTC. Translation gives CASRHNGYTF.

The chain is built from TRBV6-5 and TRBJ1-2; 7 bases fit TRBD1. V was clipped by 8 bases and J by 4 bases; unmatched bases: 10. This CDR3 contains 14 residues. The V gene's germline CDR1 is MNHEY and CDR2 SVGAGI. Here the CDR3 DNA reads TGTGCCAGCCGGGACAGAGAACCTTTCTATGGCTACACCTTC. This encodes CASRDREPFYGYTF.

This sequence joins TRBV5-6 and TRBJ2-5; no firm D call. From germline, CDR1 is SGHDT and CDR2 YYEEEE. The V end was cut by 1 base, the J end by 5 bases, with 9 bases between. The CDR3 spans 13 residues. The CDR3 loop reads CASSLTERETQYF. The CDR3 DNA reads TGTGCCAGCAGCTTGACCGAACGGGAGACCCAGTACTTC.

V and J are TRBV5-4 and TRBJ1-2; D is uncertain. Trimming shortened V by 0 bases and J by 8 bases, and 14 bases separated the two germline ends. CDR1 is SGHNT and CDR2 is YYREEE in the germline V gene (reference sequence). The CDR3 spans 14 residues. The CDR3 coding sequence is TGTGCCAGCAGCTTGGGAGAGGGCTTGGGGGGCTACACCTTC. As protein: CASSLGEGLGGYTF. Variable domain in full (rest from reference TRBV5-4 and TRBJ1-2): ETGVTQSPTHLIKTRGQQVTLRCSSQSGHNTVSWYQQALGQGPQFIFQYYREEENGRGNFPPRFSGLQFPNYSSELNVNALELDDSALYLCASSLGEGLGGYTFGSGTRLTVV.

This clone has only one observation. The chain has TRBV2 and TRBJ1-2; D not certain. The V and J ends lost 2 bases and 4 bases respectively, with 14 bases between them. CDR3 length equals 15 residues. Germline loops: CDR1 SNHLY, CDR2 FYNNEI. CDR3 coding DNA: TGTGCCAGCAGTGAACTCCCCAGATCGACCTATGGCTACACCTTC. This sequence encodes CASSELPRSTYGYTF. Together with reference TRBV2 and TRBJ1-2, the CDR3 gives the full variable domain: EPEVTQTPSHQVTQMGQEVILRCVPISNHLYFYWYRQILGQKVEFLVSFYNNEISEKSEIFDDQFSVERPDGSNFTLKIRSTKLEDSAMYFCASSELPRSTYGYTFGSGTRLTVV.

This chain connects TRBV6-5 to TRBJ1-2; a possible D gene is TRBD1 (6 bases). Germline V gives CDR1 MNHEY, CDR2 SVGAGI. V dropped 8 bases and J dropped 6 bases, with 16 bases sitting between them. There are 13 residues in the CDR3. In DNA, the CDR3 is TGTGCCAGCGGACAGATCAGATTAAATGGCTACACCTTC. This encodes CASGQIRLNGYTF.

Here the CDR3 reads CSVVDIANYGYTF. The CDR3 DNA reads as TGCAGCGTTGTGGACATAGCTAACTATGGCTACACCTTC. This chain joins TRBV29-1 and TRBJ1-2, with a weak D call TRBD1 (5 bases). V was pared by 4 bases and J by 0 bases, with 9 bases between. Per the germline V gene, CDR1 is SQVTM and CDR2 is ANQGSEA. This CDR3 region has 13 residues.

This clone was seen just once. The gene calls are TRBV4-1 and TRBJ2-7; tentatively, D is TRBD1 (6 bases). V gave up 1 base and J gave up 0 bases, with 13 bases separating them. This CDR3 has 16 amino acids. Per germline, CDR1 MGHRA and CDR2 YSYEKL. This chain's CDR3 is CASSQVMRGSSYEQYF. The CDR3 region has the DNA TGCGCCAGCAGCCAAGTCATGAGGGGGAGCTCCTACGAGCAGTACTTC.

For the CDR3, the DNA is TGCGCCAGCAGCCACCAGCTAGCGGGGGGAGGGACCGGGGAGCTGTTTTTT. It is translated as CASSHQLAGGGTGELFF. The chain is built from TRBV4-1 and TRBJ2-2; 11 bases align to TRBD2. Per germline, CDR1 MGHRA and CDR2 YSYEKL. V trimming: 3 bases; J trimming: 5 bases; junction bases outside the gene matches: 8. This CDR3 has 17 residues.

This clone appeared a few times. This chain connects TRBV7-2 to TRBJ2-5; weak D call: TRBD2 (5 bases). In germline, CDR1 is SGHTA, CDR2 FQGNSA. Between the trimmed V and J ends, which lost 8 bases and 5 bases, there was a span of 18 bases. The CDR3 totals 14 residues. The CDR3, as DNA: TGTGCCAGCTCCCTTATGACTACCGGGGAGACCCAGTACTTC. Its translation is CASSLMTTGETQYF.

The chain couples TRBV28 to TRBJ1-5; D uncertain. Trimming took 3 bases from V and 7 from J, leaving 10 bases between them. The CDR3 loop spans 13 amino acids. The V gene's germline CDR1 is MDHEN and CDR2 SYDVKM. CDR3: CASSFGVGQPQHF. The DNA for the CDR3 is TGTGCCAGCAGTTTTGGGGTCGGGCAGCCCCAGCATTTT. The full variable domain, rest sourced from reference TRBV28 and TRBJ1-5, is DVKVTQSSRYLVKRTGEKVFLECVQDMDHENMFWYRQDPGLGLRLIYFSYDVKMKEKGDIPEGYSVSREKKERFSLILESASTNQTSMYLCASSFGVGQPQHFGDGTRLSIL.

The chain is built from TRBV19 and TRBJ1-5; D gene uncertain. Trimming took off 0 bases at V and 3 bases at J, with 12 bases between the two ends. Germline V lookup: CDR1 LNHDA, CDR2 SQIVND (reference sequence). The CDR3 length is 16 residues. The CDR3 nucleotides read TGTGCCAGTAGTATAGATCTCGGACGGACCAATCAGCCCCAGCATTTT. Its protein is CASSIDLGRTNQPQHF.

The V and J genes are TRBV5-1 and TRBJ1-1; a possible D gene is TRBD1 (5 bases). The CDR3 length is 14 residues. Germline lookup yields CDR1 SGHRS and CDR2 YFSETQ. V shed 4 bases and J shed 1 base, with 11 bases lying between them. CDR3: CASSTGPANTEAFF. The CDR3 DNA reads as TGCGCCAGCAGCACGGGACCGGCGAACACTGAAGCTTTCTTT.

The V and J genes are TRBV15 and TRBJ1-4; a possible D gene is TRBD1 (5 bases). The length of the CDR3 is 13 residues. V was trimmed by 9 bases and J by 3 bases, leaving 11 bases between them. Germline loops: CDR1 LNHNV, CDR2 YYDKDF (reference sequence). CDR3 bases: TGTGCCACGGGACTCCCCCCTAATGAAAAACTGTTTTTT. Translating it yields CATGLPPNEKLFF.

This clone was seen once. The chain recombines TRBV5-1 with TRBJ1-1; D unclear. Germline CDR1 and CDR2: SGHRS and YFSETQ. V was clipped by 0 bases and J by 2 bases, with 14 bases between them. The CDR3 consists of 16 residues. The CDR3, as DNA: TGCGCCAGCAGCTTGGCCCCGACGGGTCCCAACACTGAAGCTTTCTTT. This codes for CASSLAPTGPNTEAFF.

The chain has TRBV11-2 and TRBJ2-2, with 8 nucleotides matching TRBD2. The germline CDR1 and CDR2 sequences are SGHAT and FQNNGV. V gave up 5 bases and J gave up 7 bases; unmatched junction bases: 15. This CDR3 comprises 17 residues. The CDR3 nucleotides read TGTGCCAGCAGCCCCACACGAGTCGGGGGGGCAATCGGGGAGCTGTTTTTT. Amino acids: CASSPTRVGGAIGELFF.

This chain uses TRBV5-1 with TRBJ2-7; 9 bases align to TRBD1. The CDR3 consists of 15 residues. Losses at the gene ends were 4 bases for V and 6 bases for J; bases not matched to a gene: 11. Germline V lookup: CDR1 SGHRS, CDR2 YFSETQ. The CDR3 DNA reads TGCGCCAGCAGCCCCGGGACAGGGATCTTCTCCGAGCAGTACTTC. Its translation: CASSPGTGIFSEQYF.

The chain has TRBV9 and TRBJ1-1; D possibly corresponds to TRBD1 (6 bases). The germline V gene has CDR1 SGDLS and CDR2 YYNGEE. The CDR3 is 18 residues long. The V gene lost 0 bases and the J gene lost 0 bases, with 18 bases spanning the gap. The DNA for the CDR3 is TGTGCCAGCAGCGTAGGTCGAGGGGGGGCCATCATGAACACTGAAGCTTTCTTT. Translating it yields CASSVGRGGAIMNTEAFF.

This chain links TRBV6-5 with TRBJ1-1; TRBD1 might be the D (5 bases). V lost 6 bases, J lost 0 bases, and 8 bases lay in between. CDR1 is MNHEY and CDR2 is SVGAGI in the germline V gene. The CDR3 sequence is 13 residues long. In DNA form, the CDR3 reads TGTGCCAGCAGAACACAGGTGAACACTGAAGCTTTCTTT. It yields the protein CASRTQVNTEAFF.

The chain links TRBV6-5 to TRBJ1-2; a possible D gene is TRBD1 (6 bases). CDR1 and CDR2 (germline): MNHEY, SVGAGI. This CDR3 contains 15 residues. Trimming shortened V by 2 bases and J by 4 bases, and 14 bases separated the two germline ends. CDR3 nucleotides: TGTGCCAGCAGTTACGAAAGCACAGGGATCTATGGCTACACCTTC. Its protein is CASSYESTGIYGYTF.

The rearrangement joins TRBV5-6 to TRBJ2-5; D unclear. V was trimmed by 0 bases and J by 1 base, leaving 7 bases between them. CDR1 SGHDT and CDR2 YYEEEE come from the germline V gene. The CDR3 is 14 amino acids. The CDR3 nucleotides read TGTGCCAGCAGCTTGGTACAGACCCAAGAGACCCAGTACTTC. Amino acid sequence: CASSLVQTQETQYF.

This clone has a handful of counts. The rearrangement uses TRBV15 and TRBJ1-1, with unresolved D. Germline V gene sequence: CDR1 LNHNV, CDR2 YYDKDF (reference sequence). The CDR3 covers 15 residues. Trimming pared 0 bases from V and 5 bases from J, leaving 13 bases between. As DNA, the CDR3 is TGTGCCACCAGCAGAGACCTCTCCCGAAAGACTGAAGCTTTCTTT. Protein: CATSRDLSRKTEAFF.

The chain joins TRBV4-2 to TRBJ2-7, with 7 bases lining up with TRBD1. V was pared by 3 bases and J by 6 bases, with 5 bases of the junction left unmatched. In germline, CDR1 is LGHNA, CDR2 YNFKEQ. The CDR3 runs to 13 residues. Written as DNA, the CDR3 is TGTGCCAGCAGCCAGTCCGCAGGGGGCGAGCAGTACTTC. This translates into CASSQSAGGEQYF.

The rearrangement uses TRBV5-1 and TRBJ2-2, with no clear D. This CDR3 has 16 residues. Trimming shortened V by 7 bases and J by 0 bases, and 16 bases separated the two germline ends. Germline V gene lookup returns CDR1 SGHRS and CDR2 YFSETQ. The CDR3 region is CASSTGLNANTGELFF. Here the CDR3 DNA reads TGCGCCAGCTCCACTGGTCTAAACGCGAACACCGGGGAGCTGTTTTTT. Filled out from reference TRBV5-1 and TRBJ2-2, the complete variable domain reads KAGVTQTPRYLIKTRGQQVTLSCSPISGHRSVSWYQQTPGQGLQFLFEYFSETQRNKGNFPGRFSGRQFSNSRSEMNVSTLELGDSALYLCASSTGLNANTGELFFGEGSRLTVL.

The rearrangement uses TRBV30 and TRBJ2-3; 8 bases line up with TRBD1. This CDR3 has 14 residues. V was clipped by 3 bases and J by 0 bases; unmatched bases: 2. CDR1 and CDR2 (germline): GTSNPN, SVGIG (reference sequence). The CDR3 DNA reads TGTGCCTGGAGCGGGGACAGGAGCACAGATACGCAGTATTTT. Translation gives CAWSGDRSTDTQYF.

The rearrangement uses TRBV5-4 and TRBJ2-5; a possible D gene is TRBD2 (6 bases). CDR1 is SGHNT and CDR2 is YYREEE in the germline V gene (reference sequence). This CDR3 has 14 residues. V was shortened by 3 bases and J by 3 bases, with 12 bases between the two germline ends. CDR3 region: CASSSQTSKETQYF. The DNA of the CDR3 is TGTGCCAGCAGCTCACAGACTAGTAAAGAGACCCAGTACTTC. Using reference TRBV5-4 and TRBJ2-5 for the parts outside the CDR3, the full variable domain is ETGVTQSPTHLIKTRGQQVTLRCSSQSGHNTVSWYQQALGQGPQFIFQYYREEENGRGNFPPRFSGLQFPNYSSELNVNALELDDSALYLCASSSQTSKETQYFGPGTRLLVL.

Here the CDR3 DNA reads TGTGCCAGCAGGAATGAGGGGGGAGACATTCAGTACTTC. Residues: CASRNEGGDIQYF. The chain uses TRBV7-8 and TRBJ2-4; D may match TRBD1 or TRBD2 (6 bases each). Germline values: CDR1 SGHVS, CDR2 FQNEAQ. The CDR3 sequence is 13 residues long. Trimming removed 6 bases at V and 8 bases at J, with 14 bases between.

The chain has TRBV28 and TRBJ2-7; 7 bases are shared with TRBD1. V dropped 6 bases and J dropped 7; count of bases not matched to a gene: 15. Germline V gene sequence: CDR1 MDHEN, CDR2 SYDVKM. CDR3 length equals 15 residues. The CDR3: CASRKDRVRVGEQYF. As DNA, the CDR3 is TGTGCCAGCAGGAAAGACAGGGTCAGAGTGGGGGAGCAGTACTTC.

The J gene is TRBJ1-2, the V gene TRBV29-1, with a weak D call TRBD1 (5 bases). This CDR3 contains 12 residues. Between the trimmed V and J ends, which lost 3 bases and 8 bases, there was a span of 13 bases. The germline CDR1 and CDR2 sequences are SQVTM and ANQGSEA. The CDR3 DNA follows: TGCAGCGTTGACTTGGGGGGTTGGGGCTACACCTTC. Protein product: CSVDLGGWGYTF.

The chain employs TRBV23-1 and TRBJ1-5; 7 bases are a match to TRBD1. TRBV23-1 is flagged as an ORF with uncertain function. The CDR3 covers 15 residues. J lost 5 bases, V lost 2 bases, and 6 bases had no gene match. The CDR3 sequence is CASSQNRGWDQPQHF. CDR3 bases: TGCGCCAGCAGTCAAAACAGGGGATGGGATCAGCCCCAGCATTTT.